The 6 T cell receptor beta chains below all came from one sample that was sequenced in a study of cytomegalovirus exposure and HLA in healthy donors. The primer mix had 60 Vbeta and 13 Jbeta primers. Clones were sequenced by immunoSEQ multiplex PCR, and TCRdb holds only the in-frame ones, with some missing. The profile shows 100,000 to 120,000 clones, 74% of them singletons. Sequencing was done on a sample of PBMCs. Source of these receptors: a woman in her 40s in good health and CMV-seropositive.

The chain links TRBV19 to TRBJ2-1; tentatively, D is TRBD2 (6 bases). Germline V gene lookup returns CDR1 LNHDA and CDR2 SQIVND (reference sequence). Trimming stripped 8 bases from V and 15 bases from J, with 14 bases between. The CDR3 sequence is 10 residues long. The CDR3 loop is CASGSGVRFF. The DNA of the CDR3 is TGTGCCAGTGGATCGGGAGTTCGGTTCTTC.

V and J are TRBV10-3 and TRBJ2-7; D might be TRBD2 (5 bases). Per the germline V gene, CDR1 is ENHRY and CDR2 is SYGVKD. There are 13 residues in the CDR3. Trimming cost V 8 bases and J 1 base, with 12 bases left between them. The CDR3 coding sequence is TGTGCCATCCTAAGCGGCACTTCCTACGAGCAGTACTTC. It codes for CAILSGTSYEQYF.

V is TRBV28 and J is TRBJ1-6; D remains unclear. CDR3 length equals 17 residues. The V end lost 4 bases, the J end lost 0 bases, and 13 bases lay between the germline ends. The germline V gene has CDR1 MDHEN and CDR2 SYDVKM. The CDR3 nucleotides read TGTGCCAGCAGTTACAGTGGCAGTAGCTCCTATAATTCACCCCTCCACTTT. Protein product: CASSYSGSSSYNSPLHF.

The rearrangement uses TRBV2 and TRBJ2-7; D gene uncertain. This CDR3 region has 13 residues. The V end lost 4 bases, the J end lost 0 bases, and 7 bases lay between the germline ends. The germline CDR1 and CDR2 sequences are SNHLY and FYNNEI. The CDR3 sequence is CASSAGISYEQYF. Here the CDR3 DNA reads TGTGCCAGCAGTGCGGGTATCTCCTACGAGCAGTACTTC.

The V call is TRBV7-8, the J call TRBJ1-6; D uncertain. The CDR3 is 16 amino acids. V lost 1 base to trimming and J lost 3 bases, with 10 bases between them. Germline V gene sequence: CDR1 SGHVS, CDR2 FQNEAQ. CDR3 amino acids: CASSLGQAYYNSPLHF. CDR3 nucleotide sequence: TGTGCCAGCAGCTTAGGCCAGGCATACTATAATTCACCCCTCCACTTT. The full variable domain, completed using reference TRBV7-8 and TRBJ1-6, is GAGVSQSPRYKVAKRGQDVALRCDPISGHVSLFWYQQALGQGPEFLTYFQNEAQLDKSGLPSDRFFAERPEGSVSTLKIQRTQQEDSAVYLCASSLGQAYYNSPLHFGNGTRLTVT.

The CDR3 spells CASSDLTHTDTQYF. DNA for the CDR3: TGTGCCAGCAGTGATCTAACCCACACAGATACGCAGTATTTT. The chain employs TRBV2 and TRBJ2-3; D unresolved. The germline V gene encodes CDR1 SNHLY and CDR2 FYNNEI. The CDR3 is 14 amino acids. V was clipped by 3 bases and J by 2 bases, with 9 bases between them.